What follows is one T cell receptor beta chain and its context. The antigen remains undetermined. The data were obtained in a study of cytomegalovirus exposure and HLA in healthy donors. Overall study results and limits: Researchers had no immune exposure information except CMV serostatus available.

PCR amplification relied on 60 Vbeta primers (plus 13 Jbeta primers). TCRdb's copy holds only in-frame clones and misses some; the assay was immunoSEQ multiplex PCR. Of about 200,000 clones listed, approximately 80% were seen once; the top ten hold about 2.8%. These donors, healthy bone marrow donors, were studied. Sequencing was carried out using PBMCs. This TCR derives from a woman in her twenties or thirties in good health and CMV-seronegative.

This chain's CDR3 is CASSYTGRRNTDTQYF. As DNA, the CDR3 is TGTGCCAGCAGTTACACAGGGCGAAGAAACACAGATACGCAGTATTTT. V usage is TRBV6-5 and J usage is TRBJ2-3; TRBD1 might be the D (6 bases). Per the germline V gene, CDR1 is MNHEY and CDR2 is SVGAGI. This CDR3 has 16 amino acids. Trimming removed 2 bases at V and 2 bases at J, with 14 bases between.